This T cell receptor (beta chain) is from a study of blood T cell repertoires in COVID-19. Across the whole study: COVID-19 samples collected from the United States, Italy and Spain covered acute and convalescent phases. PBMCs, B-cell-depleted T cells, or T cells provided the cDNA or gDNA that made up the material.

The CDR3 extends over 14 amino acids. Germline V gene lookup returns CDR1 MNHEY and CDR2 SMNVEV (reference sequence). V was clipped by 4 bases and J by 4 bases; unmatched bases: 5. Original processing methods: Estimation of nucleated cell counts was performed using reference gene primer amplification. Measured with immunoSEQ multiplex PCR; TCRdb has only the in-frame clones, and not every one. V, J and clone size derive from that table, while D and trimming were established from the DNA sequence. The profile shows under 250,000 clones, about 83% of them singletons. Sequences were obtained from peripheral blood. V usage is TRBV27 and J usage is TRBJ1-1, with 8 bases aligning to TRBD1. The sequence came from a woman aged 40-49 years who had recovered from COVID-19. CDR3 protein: CASSSGGVGTEAFF. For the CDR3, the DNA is TGTGCCAGCAGTTCAGGGGGCGTAGGCACTGAAGCTTTCTTT.